The 26 T cell receptor beta chains in this list originate from one sample, sequenced in a study of blood T cell repertoires in COVID-19. Assay used: immunoSEQ multiplex PCR; TCRdb lists only in-frame clones, some missing. The profile shows over 200,000 clones, around 80% of them singletons. The sample comprised peripheral blood. The receptors originated from a human donor in a cohort sampled during active COVID-19.

This chain connects TRBV7-2 to TRBJ1-5, with D hard to call. V dropped 3 bases and J dropped 5 bases, with 8 bases sitting between them. Per the germline V gene, CDR1 is SGHTA and CDR2 is FQGNSA. This CDR3 comprises 13 residues. The CDR3 nucleotides read TGTGCCAGCAGCTTCGGCAGGTATCAGCCCCAGCATTTT. Translating it yields CASSFGRYQPQHF. Full variable domain (missing parts from reference TRBV7-2 and TRBJ1-5): GAGVSQSPSNKVTEKGKDVELRCDPISGHTALYWYRQSLGQGLEFLIYFQGNSAPDKSGLPSDRFSAERTGGSVSTLTIQRTQQEDSAVYLCASSFGRYQPQHFGDGTRLSIL.

V is TRBV19 and J is TRBJ2-7; 8 nucleotides agree with TRBD2. The germline CDR1 and CDR2 sequences are LNHDA and SQIVND (reference sequence). This CDR3 is built from 16 residues. The trim removed 7 bases at V and 5 bases at J, leaving 16 bases unmatched. The CDR3 DNA sequence: TGTGCCAGTAAAACTAGCGGAGTGACGACTCCAGACGAGCAGTACTTC. It is translated as CASKTSGVTTPDEQYF.

The rearrangement links TRBV5-4 to TRBJ2-5; TRBD1 matches 7 bases. Germline CDR1 reads SGHNT; CDR2 reads YYREEE (reference sequence). Trimming took 6 bases from V and 2 from J; bases not matched to a gene: 7. This CDR3 comprises 14 residues. CDR3 bases: TGTGCCAGCAACCGGGACAGAAAGCAAGAGACCCAGTACTTC. This translates into CASNRDRKQETQYF.

In this sample, this clone turned up a few times. The chain employs TRBV9 and TRBJ2-2, with D unresolved. Deletions cut 5 bases from V and 5 bases from J, with 7 bases between. CDR1 is SGDLS and CDR2 is YYNGEE in the germline V gene. The CDR3 is 12 amino acids. This chain's CDR3 is CASSSFTGELFF. CDR3 bases: TGTGCCAGCAGTAGCTTTACCGGGGAGCTGTTTTTT.

The rearrangement uses TRBV4-3 and TRBJ1-5; no firm D call. V lost 0 bases, J lost 6 bases, and 9 bases lay in between. This CDR3 has 14 residues. Germline-derived CDR1 and CDR2 are LGHNA and YSLEER. The CDR3: CASSQDNGGQPQHF. Written as DNA, the CDR3 is TGCGCCAGCAGCCAAGACAACGGCGGTCAGCCCCAGCATTTT.

CDR3 sequence: CAWNTGHNQPQHF. In DNA form, the CDR3 reads TGTGCCTGGAATACAGGGCACAATCAGCCCCAGCATTTT. This chain connects TRBV30 to TRBJ1-5, with D perhaps matching TRBD1 (6 bases). The CDR3 runs 13 residues. V lost 4 bases and J lost 3, with 10 bases in between. CDR1 and CDR2 (germline): GTSNPN, SVGIG (reference sequence).

The chain has TRBV5-1 and TRBJ2-7; 7 bases map to TRBD1. The CDR3 loop spans 17 amino acids. Germline V lookup: CDR1 SGHRS, CDR2 YFSETQ. J was trimmed by 3 bases and V by 0 bases; bases with no gene match: 12. CDR3 residues: CASSLALVRQGFYEQYF. The CDR3 DNA reads as TGCGCCAGCAGCTTGGCCTTGGTGAGACAGGGCTTCTACGAGCAGTACTTC.

There are a few counts of this clone. In nucleotides, the CDR3 is TGCGCCAGCAGCCAAGGCGCAGGGGGCAATGAGCAGTTCTTC. Translation: CASSQGAGGNEQFF. This chain uses TRBV4-1 with TRBJ2-1; 7 nucleotides match TRBD1. After removal of 1 base from V and 6 bases from J, the junction contained 3 bases not matched to a gene. The CDR3 consists of 14 residues. Germline V lookup: CDR1 MGHRA, CDR2 YSYEKL.

This chain links TRBV9 with TRBJ1-2; TRBD1 aligns across 7 bases. CDR3 length equals 12 residues. Trimming took 4 bases from V and 5 from J; bases not matched to a gene: 2. The germline V gene encodes CDR1 SGDLS and CDR2 YYNGEE. DNA of the CDR3: TGTGCCAGCAGCATACAGGGGTATGGCTACACCTTC. Translation: CASSIQGYGYTF.

This clone appeared once. V is TRBV4-3 and J is TRBJ2-7, with 10 bases identical to TRBD2. Germline V gives CDR1 LGHNA, CDR2 YSLEER. V was clipped by 0 bases and J by 1 base; unmatched bases: 6. This CDR3 region has 17 residues. CDR3: CASSQDFSGGTSYEQYF. DNA of the CDR3: TGCGCCAGCAGCCAAGACTTTAGCGGGGGGACTTCCTACGAGCAGTACTTC.

The V gene is TRBV30, the J gene TRBJ2-1, with 9 bases that match TRBD2. CDR3 size: 14 residues. J was trimmed by 5 bases and V by 1 base; bases with no gene match: 3. CDR1 is GTSNPN and CDR2 is SVGIG in the germline V gene (reference sequence). The DNA of the CDR3 is TGTGCCTGGAGTGGGCTAGCGGGGAACAATGAGCAGTTCTTC. It translates to CAWSGLAGNNEQFF.

This clone was seen a handful of times. The V gene is TRBV30, the J gene TRBJ2-7; tentative D call: TRBD2 (7 bases). The V gene lost 2 bases and the J gene lost 2 bases, with 16 bases spanning the gap. The germline gives CDR1 GTSNPN, CDR2 SVGIG (reference sequence). The CDR3 covers 15 residues. For the CDR3, the DNA is TGTGCCTGGAGTAAAGGGGGGGCGCCCACCTACGAGCAGTACTTC. Its translation is CAWSKGGAPTYEQYF.

The rearrangement joins TRBV28 to TRBJ2-1; D ambiguous. Trimming pared 7 bases from V and 0 bases from J, leaving 10 bases between. The CDR3 contains 14 residues. Looked up from germline, CDR1 is MDHEN and CDR2 is SYDVKM. The CDR3 DNA sequence: TGTGCCAGCACCTCTGGCGGCTCCTACAATGAGCAGTTCTTC. Translated: CASTSGGSYNEQFF.

This clone was found a few times. The genes are TRBV27 and TRBJ2-4; 8 nucleotides match TRBD2. The CDR3 consists of 14 residues. The germline V gene has CDR1 MNHEY and CDR2 SMNVEV (reference sequence). V dropped 10 bases and J dropped 1; count of bases not matched to a gene: 6. The DNA for the CDR3 is TGTGCCACCGCGGAGCGGGAGGCCAAAAACATTCAGTACTTC. It codes for CATAEREAKNIQYF.

This clone was picked up a small number of times. The V gene is TRBV29-1, the J gene TRBJ1-6; 7 positions agree with TRBD1. The junction had 9 bases not matched to a gene; V was cut back by 6 bases and J by 7 bases. CDR1 and CDR2 from the germline V gene are SQVTM and ANQGSEA. CDR3 size: 14 residues. The CDR3 loop is CSVRDSGWNSPLHF. The CDR3 DNA is TGCAGCGTCCGGGACAGCGGATGGAATTCACCCCTCCACTTT.

The CDR3 loop reads CASSLSTGITEAFF. Written as DNA, the CDR3 is TGTGCCAGCAGTTTATCGACAGGGATCACTGAAGCTTTCTTT. The chain carries TRBV27 and TRBJ1-1, with 7 bases lining up with TRBD1. The CDR3 contains 14 residues. Trimming removed 0 bases from V and 4 bases from J; junction bases left unmatched: 2. Germline V gives CDR1 MNHEY, CDR2 SMNVEV (reference sequence).

A remark on this clone: A much larger clone lies a single base off, so this may be a read error. The chain recombines TRBV12-3 or TRBV12-4 with TRBJ2-2; D remains ambiguous. The germline V and J ends were trimmed by 5 bases and 6 bases, with 4 bases remaining between them. The CDR3 is 11 amino acids. The CDR3 region is CASSPAGELFF. The DNA of the CDR3 is TGTGCCAGCAGTCCTGCCGGGGAGCTGTTTTTT.

The chain has TRBV24-1 and TRBJ2-7, with 7 positions matching TRBD1. Germline V gene sequence: CDR1 KGHDR, CDR2 SFDVKD. CDR3 length equals 14 residues. V gave up 4 bases and J gave up 2 bases; unmatched junction bases: 4. In DNA form, the CDR3 reads TGTGCCACCAGTGAGGGACAGTTACCCTACGAGCAGTACTTC. Protein sequence: CATSEGQLPYEQYF.

Remarks on this clone: This may come from a read error, since a much larger clone is one base off. This rearrangement joins TRBV7-9 to TRBJ2-7; D is unclear. The CDR3 is 11 amino acids. Germline values: CDR1 SEHNR, CDR2 FQNEAQ (reference sequence). V lost 5 bases and J 3 bases, leaving 5 bases between the germline ends. The CDR3: CASSPHYEQYF. CDR3 DNA sequence: TGTGCCAGCAGCCCCCACTACGAGCAGTACTTC.

The chain carries TRBV18 and TRBJ2-5; the D gene is possibly TRBD2 (5 bases). The germline V gene has CDR1 KGHSH and CDR2 LQKENI. V was cut by 5 bases and J by 5 bases, with 12 bases left in between. CDR3 length equals 13 residues. Written as DNA, the CDR3 is TGTGCCAGCTCATTAGGACTCGGTGAGACCCAGTACTTC. Translated, it gives CASSLGLGETQYF. The full variable domain, with the rest looked up from reference TRBV18 and TRBJ2-5, is NAGVMQNPRHLVRRRGQEARLRCSPMKGHSHVYWYRQLPEEGLKFMVYLQKENIIDESGMPKERFSAEFPKEGPSILRIQQVVRGDSAAYFCASSLGLGETQYFGPGTRLLVL.

Many counts were recorded for this clone. The chain recombines TRBV9 with TRBJ2-7; 7 bases are a match to TRBD2. Germline V gene data show CDR1 as SGDLS and CDR2 as YYNGEE. With V trimmed by 4 bases and J by 0 bases, 7 bases remained unmatched. CDR3 length equals 15 residues. CDR3 amino acids: CASSPTGLLSYEQYF. The CDR3 DNA follows: TGTGCCAGCAGCCCGACGGGACTACTCTCCTACGAGCAGTACTTC.

The gene calls are TRBV28 and TRBJ1-4, with a possible D match to TRBD1 (6 bases). The germline V and J ends were trimmed by 5 bases and 3 bases, with 13 bases remaining between them. The CDR3 has 15 residues. Germline V gene sequence: CDR1 MDHEN, CDR2 SYDVKM. The CDR3 DNA follows: TGTGCCAGCAGTCCCCTAGGGGGGGCTAATGAAAAACTGTTTTTT. It specifies CASSPLGGANEKLFF. Together with reference TRBV28 and TRBJ1-4, the CDR3 gives the full variable domain: DVKVTQSSRYLVKRTGEKVFLECVQDMDHENMFWYRQDPGLGLRLIYFSYDVKMKEKGDIPEGYSVSREKKERFSLILESASTNQTSMYLCASSPLGGANEKLFFGSGTQLSVL.

The V gene is TRBV3-1 (or the pseudogene TRBV3-2), the J gene TRBJ2-7, with 9 bases identical to TRBD1. This CDR3 region has 14 residues. The germline gives CDR1 LGHDT, CDR2 YNNKEL (reference sequence). J lost 3 bases, V lost 4 bases, and 4 bases had no gene match. The CDR3 DNA follows: TGTGCCAGCAGCCGGACAGGGGAATTCTACGAGCAGTACTTC. Protein product: CASSRTGEFYEQYF.

This rearrangement joins TRBV7-2 to TRBJ2-3; the D gene is possibly TRBD1 (5 bases). Germline-derived CDR1 and CDR2 are SGHTA and FQGNSA. This CDR3 contains 15 residues. Trimming removed 5 bases at V and 2 bases at J, with 14 bases between. The CDR3, as DNA: TGTGCCAGCAGCACGAGGACACTTACCACAGATACGCAGTATTTT. It is translated as CASSTRTLTTDTQYF. The variable domain in full, completed from reference TRBV7-2 and TRBJ2-3, reads GAGVSQSPSNKVTEKGKDVELRCDPISGHTALYWYRQSLGQGLEFLIYFQGNSAPDKSGLPSDRFSAERTGGSVSTLTIQRTQQEDSAVYLCASSTRTLTTDTQYFGPGTRLTVL.

The rearrangement uses TRBV7-2 and TRBJ2-2; D is uncertain. V lost 1 base and J lost 4, with 10 bases in between. The CDR3 has 15 amino acids. The germline V gene has CDR1 SGHTA and CDR2 FQGNSA. DNA for the CDR3: TGTGCCAGCAGCTTAGTGTCCCCTTTCACCGGGGAGCTGTTTTTT. It is translated as CASSLVSPFTGELFF.

The V gene is TRBV4-1, the J gene TRBJ1-1; 8 bases are a match to TRBD1. Looked up from germline, CDR1 is MGHRA and CDR2 is YSYEKL. V trimming: 0 bases; J trimming: 5 bases; junction bases outside the gene matches: 5. This CDR3 has 15 amino acids. CDR3 in DNA: TGCGCCAGCAGCCAAGATGGACAGGGTTGGACTGAAGCTTTCTTT. It yields the protein CASSQDGQGWTEAFF.